This T cell receptor (beta chain) was sequenced in a study of blood T cell repertoires in COVID-19. The table came from immunoSEQ multiplex PCR; TCRdb's copy has only in-frame clones and leaves some out. The profile covers around 280,000 clones, with roughly 91% appearing a single time and approximately 12% taken by the ten largest. The CDR3 is 13 residues long. Trimming removed 3 bases at V and 0 bases at J, with 6 bases between. CDR1 and CDR2 from the germline V gene are SGDLS and YYNGEE. The chain carries TRBV9 and TRBJ1-2, with no clear D. Sequencing was carried out using peripheral blood. The receptor comes from a woman aged 30 to 39 with COVID-19, enrolled during active disease. CDR3 sequence reads: CASSATANYGYTF. In DNA, the CDR3 is TGTGCCAGCAGCGCTACAGCTAACTATGGCTACACCTTC.